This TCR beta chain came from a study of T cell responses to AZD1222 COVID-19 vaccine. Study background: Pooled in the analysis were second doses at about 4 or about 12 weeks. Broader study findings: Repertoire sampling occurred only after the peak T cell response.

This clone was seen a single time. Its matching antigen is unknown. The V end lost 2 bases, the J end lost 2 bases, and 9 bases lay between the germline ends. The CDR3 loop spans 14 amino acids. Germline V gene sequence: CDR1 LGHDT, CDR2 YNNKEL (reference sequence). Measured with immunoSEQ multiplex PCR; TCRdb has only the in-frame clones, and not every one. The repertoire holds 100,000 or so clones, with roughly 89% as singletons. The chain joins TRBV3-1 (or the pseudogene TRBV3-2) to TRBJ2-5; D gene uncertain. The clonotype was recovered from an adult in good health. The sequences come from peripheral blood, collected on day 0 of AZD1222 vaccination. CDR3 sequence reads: CASSQIGLQETQYF. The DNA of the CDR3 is TGTGCCAGCAGCCAAATCGGGTTGCAAGAGACCCAGTACTTC.